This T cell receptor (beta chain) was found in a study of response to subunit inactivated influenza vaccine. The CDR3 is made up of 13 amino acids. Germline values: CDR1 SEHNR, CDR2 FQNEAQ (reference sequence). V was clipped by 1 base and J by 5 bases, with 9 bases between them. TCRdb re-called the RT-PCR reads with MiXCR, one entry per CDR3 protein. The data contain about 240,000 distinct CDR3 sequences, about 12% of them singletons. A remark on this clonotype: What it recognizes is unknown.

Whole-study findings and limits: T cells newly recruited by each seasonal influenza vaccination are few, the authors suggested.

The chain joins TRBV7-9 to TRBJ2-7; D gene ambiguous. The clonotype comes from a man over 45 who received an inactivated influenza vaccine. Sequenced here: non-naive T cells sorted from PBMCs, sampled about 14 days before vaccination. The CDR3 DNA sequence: TGTGCCAGCAGCTTAGGGGGTAAGAACGAGCAGTACTTC. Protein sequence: CASSLGGKNEQYF. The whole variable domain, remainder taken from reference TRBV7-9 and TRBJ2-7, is DTGVSQNPRHKITKRGQNVTFRCDPISEHNRLYWYRQTLGQGPEFLTYFQNEAQLEKSRLLSDRFSAERPKGSFSTLEIQRTEQGDSAMYLCASSLGGKNEQYFGPGTRLTVT.